This passage covers 23 T cell receptor beta chains from one sample sequenced in a study of OX40 agonist ivuxolimab in advanced cancers. Clones were read by immunoSEQ multiplex PCR, and TCRdb kept only the in-frame ones, dropping some. Here the sample spans approximately 76,000 clones, roughly 88% being singletons. The sample consisted of CD4+ or CD8+ T cells sorted from blood, taken in a trial of the OX40 agonist ivuxolimab. The receptors shown here come from an adult with an advanced solid tumor such as melanoma, head and neck, liver or kidney cancer.

The chain employs TRBV9 and TRBJ2-1; 7 nucleotides agree with TRBD2. With 3 bases clipped from V and 8 bases from J, the junction kept 14 bases outside the gene matches. CDR1 SGDLS and CDR2 YYNGEE come from the germline V gene. The CDR3 spans 16 residues. The CDR3 bases are TGTGCCAGCAGCGCACTAGGACGCGGGAGTAGGGATGAGCAGTTCTTC. Protein product: CASSALGRGSRDEQFF.

V and J are TRBV11-2 and TRBJ2-3; TRBD1 agrees at 9 bases. Germline V gene data show CDR1 as SGHAT and CDR2 as FQNNGV. The trim removed 1 base at V and 4 bases at J, leaving 9 bases unmatched. This CDR3 has 17 amino acids. CDR3 DNA: TGTGCCAGCAGCTTAGTTTTGGGACAGGGTTTCGCAGATACGCAGTATTTT. Translated, it gives CASSLVLGQGFADTQYF.

The chain has TRBV4-1 and TRBJ2-3; 7 bases align to TRBD2. The J segment lost 1 base and the V segment lost 4 bases, leaving 5 bases of the junction unmatched. The CDR3 has 15 residues. Germline V gene sequence: CDR1 MGHRA, CDR2 YSYEKL. The CDR3 DNA follows: TGCGCCAGCAGCCCGGGGGGTAGCGGCACAGATACGCAGTATTTT. Amino acid sequence: CASSPGGSGTDTQYF.

The chain couples TRBV7-2 to TRBJ2-7, with TRBD1 matching over 7 bases. CDR1 and CDR2 from the germline V gene are SGHTA and FQGNSA. The CDR3 covers 15 residues. The junction had 5 bases not matched to a gene; V was cut back by 1 base and J by 2 bases. The CDR3 reads CASSLEGTVTYEQYF. The DNA for the CDR3 is TGTGCCAGCAGCTTAGAGGGGACAGTAACCTACGAGCAGTACTTC.

The genes are TRBV11-2 and TRBJ1-2; possible D gene TRBD1, 6 bases. Germline V CDR1 and CDR2: SGHAT, FQNNGV. There are 14 residues in the CDR3. V lost 3 bases, J lost 4 bases, and 12 bases lay in between. The chain's CDR3 is CASSFNRVGYGYTF. The CDR3 nucleotides read TGTGCCAGCAGCTTCAACAGGGTCGGCTATGGCTACACCTTC.

The chain combines TRBV12-5 with TRBJ2-1, with D perhaps assigned TRBD1 or TRBD2 (6 bases each). This CDR3 comprises 18 residues. With 7 bases removed from V and 8 bases from J, the gap between germline ends came to 30 bases. Germline V gives CDR1 LGHNT, CDR2 FRNRAP. The CDR3: CASARTPDGRGPSDEQFF. The CDR3 region has the DNA TGTGCTAGTGCTCGAACCCCCGACGGCAGGGGCCCTAGCGATGAGCAGTTCTTC.

The rearrangement links TRBV23-1 to TRBJ2-3; 16 bases fit TRBD2. TRBV23-1 is an ORF, and what it does is uncertain. The J segment lost 0 bases and the V segment lost 2 bases, leaving 5 bases of the junction unmatched. The CDR3 is 19 residues long. The DNA of the CDR3 is TGCGCCAGCAGTCAACCGGGACTAGCGGGAGGGATAAGCACAGATACGCAGTATTTT. Translation gives CASSQPGLAGGISTDTQYF.

V is TRBV14 and J is TRBJ2-3; 8 bases align to TRBD2. This CDR3 is 15 amino acids long. The germline gives CDR1 SGHDN, CDR2 FVKESK. Unmatched junction bases numbered 5, after V lost 4 bases and J lost 2 bases. The CDR3 spells CASSLVAGFTDTQYF. DNA for the CDR3: TGTGCCAGCAGCCTTGTAGCGGGGTTCACAGATACGCAGTATTTT.

This clone appeared once. The chain has TRBV19 and TRBJ2-7; the D gene is possibly TRBD2 (5 bases). The CDR3 is 16 residues long. The germline gives CDR1 LNHDA, CDR2 SQIVND (reference sequence). V dropped 2 bases and J dropped 2 bases, with 16 bases sitting between them. The CDR3 DNA reads TGTGCCAGTAGTATATCGCCTTCACCGGGAACCTACGAGCAGTACTTC. It yields the protein CASSISPSPGTYEQYF.

The rearrangement uses TRBV27 and TRBJ2-2, with TRBD1 as a possible D gene (6 bases). There are 15 residues in the CDR3. Germline-derived CDR1 and CDR2 are MNHEY and SMNVEV (reference sequence). Trimming removed 2 bases at V and 8 bases at J, with 15 bases between. CDR3: CASSLRTALSGELFF. CDR3 nucleotide sequence: TGTGCCAGCAGTTTAAGGACAGCTCTGTCAGGGGAGCTGTTTTTT.

The chain recombines TRBV5-6 with TRBJ1-1, with D unresolved. Germline CDR1 SGHDT, CDR2 YYEEEE. The CDR3 is made up of 11 amino acids. V was pared by 0 bases and J by 7 bases, with 4 bases between. The CDR3 bases are TGTGCCAGCAGCTTGGGTGGTGAAGCTTTCTTT. This codes for CASSLGGEAFF.

The J gene is TRBJ1-1, the V gene TRBV2; the D gene is possibly TRBD1 (5 bases). CDR1 and CDR2 (germline): SNHLY, FYNNEI. The V gene lost 7 bases and the J gene lost 4 bases, with 19 bases spanning the gap. The CDR3 has 15 amino acids. CDR3 in amino acids: CASTLGHGAGTEAFF. Written as DNA, the CDR3 is TGTGCCAGCACCCTAGGGCACGGGGCCGGCACTGAAGCTTTCTTT.

To note about this clone: The sample holds other DNA sequences that translate to the same CDR3. The chain recombines TRBV5-1 with TRBJ2-7, with 7 bases identical to TRBD1. V was clipped by 6 bases and J by 3 bases; unmatched bases: 9. This CDR3 contains 14 residues. CDR1 SGHRS and CDR2 YFSETQ come from the germline V gene. The CDR3 DNA is TGCGCCAGCAAGGGGGCCGGGTTCAACTACGAGCAGTACTTC. Protein sequence: CASKGAGFNYEQYF.

The CDR3 nucleotides read TGCGCCAGCAGCTCGGGGGATAAGAACACTGAAGCTTTCTTT. Translated, it gives CASSSGDKNTEAFF. V and J are TRBV5-1 and TRBJ1-1; D perhaps matches TRBD1 (5 bases). In germline, CDR1 is SGHRS, CDR2 YFSETQ. This CDR3 comprises 14 residues. Trimming pared 3 bases from V and 1 base from J, leaving 10 bases between.

The V gene is TRBV7-2, the J gene TRBJ2-4, with TRBD1 identical over 7 bases. CDR3 size: 15 residues. Trimming removed 4 bases from V and 2 bases from J; junction bases left unmatched: 5. Germline CDR1 reads SGHTA; CDR2 reads FQGNSA. Here the CDR3 reads CASSSAQGSKNIQYF. Written as DNA, the CDR3 is TGTGCCAGCAGCTCCGCACAGGGGTCCAAAAACATTCAGTACTTC.

The V gene is TRBV5-1, the J gene TRBJ1-2; TRBD1 agrees at 10 bases. The length of the CDR3 is 14 residues. CDR1 is SGHRS and CDR2 is YFSETQ in the germline V gene. J gave up 7 bases and V 0 bases, and 3 bases lay outside the gene matches. The CDR3 bases are TGCGCCAGCAGCTTGGGGGGACAGGGGACTGGCTACACCTTC. It yields the protein CASSLGGQGTGYTF.

The rearrangement uses TRBV6-6 and TRBJ1-3, with D perhaps matching TRBD1 (5 bases). The CDR3 is 16 amino acids. Per germline, CDR1 MNHNY and CDR2 SVGAGI (reference sequence). The V and J ends lost 5 bases and 0 bases respectively, with 14 bases between them. The CDR3 region has the DNA TGTGCCAGCAGTGTCTCGGGGGTAGACTCTGGAAACACCATATATTTT. Its protein is CASSVSGVDSGNTIYF.

J is TRBJ1-5 and V is TRBV7-8, with D possibly matching TRBD1 (5 bases). V lost 2 bases, J lost 4 bases, and 12 bases lay in between. CDR3 length: 15 residues. CDR1 is SGHVS, CDR2 FQNEAQ, per germline. CDR3 loop: CASSLFDSNNQPQHF. In DNA form, the CDR3 reads TGTGCCAGCAGCTTATTCGACAGCAATAATCAGCCCCAGCATTTT.

J is TRBJ2-7 and V is TRBV5-1; the D is unclear. V lost 0 bases, J lost 6 bases, and 4 bases lay in between. The CDR3 has 11 amino acids. From germline, CDR1 is SGHRS and CDR2 YFSETQ. CDR3 sequence (DNA): TGCGCCAGCAGCTTGGCCGGCGAGCAGTACTTC. Protein product: CASSLAGEQYF.

The rearrangement uses TRBV5-1 and TRBJ2-2, with 8 positions matching TRBD1. There are 13 residues in the CDR3. Germline V gene data show CDR1 as SGHRS and CDR2 as YFSETQ. V lost 4 bases to trimming and J lost 5 bases; unmatched junction nucleotides: 1. Here the CDR3 reads CASSRQGTGELFF. The CDR3 coding sequence is TGCGCCAGCAGCCGACAGGGGACCGGGGAGCTGTTTTTT.

The chain uses TRBV18 and TRBJ2-6, with a weak D call TRBD2 (5 bases). Germline lookup yields CDR1 KGHSH and CDR2 LQKENI. The germline V and J ends were trimmed by 3 bases and 2 bases, with 8 bases remaining between them. This CDR3 region has 15 residues. Here the CDR3 reads CASSPRETGANVLTF. The CDR3 bases are TGTGCCAGCTCACCCCGGGAAACTGGGGCCAACGTCCTGACTTTC.

The sample holds a few counts of this clone. The genes are TRBV7-9 and TRBJ1-1, with a tentative D call TRBD1 (6 bases). The ends were cut back, 5 bases at V and 10 bases at J, with 11 bases in the middle. This CDR3 is built from 11 residues. CDR1 and CDR2 from the germline V gene are SEHNR and FQNEAQ (reference sequence). The CDR3: CASSIQGRAFF. CDR3 nucleotides: TGTGCCAGCAGCATACAGGGACGAGCTTTCTTT. Together with reference TRBV7-9 and TRBJ1-1, the CDR3 gives the full variable domain: DTGVSQNPRHKITKRGQNVTFRCDPISEHNRLYWYRQTLGQGPEFLTYFQNEAQLEKSRLLSDRFSAERPKGSFSTLEIQRTEQGDSAMYLCASSIQGRAFFGQGTRLTVV.

V is TRBV7-9 and J is TRBJ2-2; D unclear. Germline loops: CDR1 SEHNR, CDR2 FQNEAQ (reference sequence). V dropped 3 bases and J dropped 8 bases, with 10 bases sitting between them. This CDR3 is built from 13 residues. CDR3 region: CASSLGVRGELFF. CDR3 in DNA: TGTGCCAGCAGCTTGGGTGTCCGGGGGGAGCTGTTTTTT.